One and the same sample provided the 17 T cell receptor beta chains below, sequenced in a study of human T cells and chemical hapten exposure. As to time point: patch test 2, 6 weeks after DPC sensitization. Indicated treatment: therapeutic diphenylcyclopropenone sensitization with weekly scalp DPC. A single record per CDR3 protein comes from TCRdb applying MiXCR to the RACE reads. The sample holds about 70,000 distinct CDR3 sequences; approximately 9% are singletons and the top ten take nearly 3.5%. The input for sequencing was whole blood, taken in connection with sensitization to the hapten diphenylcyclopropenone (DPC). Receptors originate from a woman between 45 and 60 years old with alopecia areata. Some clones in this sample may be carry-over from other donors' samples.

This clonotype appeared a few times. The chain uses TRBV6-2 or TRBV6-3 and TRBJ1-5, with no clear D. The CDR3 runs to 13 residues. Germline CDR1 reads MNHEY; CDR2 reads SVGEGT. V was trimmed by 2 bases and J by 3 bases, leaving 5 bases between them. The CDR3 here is CASSYGPNQPQHF. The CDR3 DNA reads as TGTGCCAGCAGTTACGGCCCCAATCAGCCCCAGCATTTT.

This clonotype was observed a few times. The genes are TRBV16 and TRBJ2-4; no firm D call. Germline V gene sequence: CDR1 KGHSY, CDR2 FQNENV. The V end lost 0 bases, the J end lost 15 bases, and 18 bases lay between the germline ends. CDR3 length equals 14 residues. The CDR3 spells CASSQSSRLKESYF. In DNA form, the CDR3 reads TGTGCCAGCAGCCAATCGTCGAGGTTAAAAGAGTCGTACTTC.

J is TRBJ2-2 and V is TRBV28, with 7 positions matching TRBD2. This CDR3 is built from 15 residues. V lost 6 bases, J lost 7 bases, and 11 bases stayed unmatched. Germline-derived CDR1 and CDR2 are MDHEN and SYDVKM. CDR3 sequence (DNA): TGTGCCAGCAGCACTGGACTAGTCGGCGTCGGGGAGCTGTTTTTT. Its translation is CASSTGLVGVGELFF.

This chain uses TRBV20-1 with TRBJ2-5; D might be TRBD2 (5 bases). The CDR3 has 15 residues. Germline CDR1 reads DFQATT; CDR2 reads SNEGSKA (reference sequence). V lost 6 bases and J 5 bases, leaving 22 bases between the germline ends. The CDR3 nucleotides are TGCAGTGCCACTACCTCAGCGCGAGGGTGGGAGACCCAGTACTTC. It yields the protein CSATTSARGWETQYF.

The CDR3, as DNA: TGTGCCAGCAGTTTGGGTCACAATGAGCAGTTCTTC. Amino acids: CASSLGHNEQFF. The rearrangement joins TRBV28 to TRBJ2-1, with no clear D. The germline CDR1 and CDR2 sequences are MDHEN and SYDVKM. The CDR3 covers 12 residues. Trimming cost V 3 bases and J 5 bases, with 5 bases left between them.

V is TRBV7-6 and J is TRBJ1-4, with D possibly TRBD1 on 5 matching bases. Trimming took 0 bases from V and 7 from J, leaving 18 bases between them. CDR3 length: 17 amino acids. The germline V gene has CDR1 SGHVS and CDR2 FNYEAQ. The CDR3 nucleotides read TGTGCCAGCAGCTTAGCGGTGGCAGGGCCCGGGGGTGAAAAACTGTTTTTT. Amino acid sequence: CASSLAVAGPGGEKLFF. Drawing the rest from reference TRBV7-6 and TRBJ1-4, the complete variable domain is GAGVSQSPRYKVTKRGQDVALRCDPISGHVSLYWYRQALGQGPEFLTYFNYEAQQDKSGLPNDRFSAERPEGSISTLTIQRTEQRDSAMYRCASSLAVAGPGGEKLFFGSGTQLSVL.

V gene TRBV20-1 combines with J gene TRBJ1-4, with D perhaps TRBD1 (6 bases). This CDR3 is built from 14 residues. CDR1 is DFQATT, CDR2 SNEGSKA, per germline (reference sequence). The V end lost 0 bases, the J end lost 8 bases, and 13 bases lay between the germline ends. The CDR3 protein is CSARDTGSVEKLFF. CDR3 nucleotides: TGCAGTGCTAGAGATACAGGGAGCGTGGAAAAACTGTTTTTT.

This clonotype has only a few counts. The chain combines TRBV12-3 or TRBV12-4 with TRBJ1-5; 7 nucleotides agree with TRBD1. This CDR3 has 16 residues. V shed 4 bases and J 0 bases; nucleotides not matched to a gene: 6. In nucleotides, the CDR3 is TGTGCCAGCAGTTCCCAACACAGGGGTAGCAATCAGCCCCAGCATTTT. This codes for CASSSQHRGSNQPQHF.

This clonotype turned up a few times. The CDR3: CASAGLAGYEQYF. The CDR3 coding sequence is TGTGCCAGCGCAGGACTAGCGGGGTACGAGCAGTACTTC. The rearrangement joins TRBV25-1 to TRBJ2-7, with 12 bases lining up with TRBD2. J was trimmed by 4 bases and V by 8 bases; bases with no gene match: 3. CDR3 length: 13 residues. Germline V gives CDR1 MGHDK, CDR2 SYGVNS.

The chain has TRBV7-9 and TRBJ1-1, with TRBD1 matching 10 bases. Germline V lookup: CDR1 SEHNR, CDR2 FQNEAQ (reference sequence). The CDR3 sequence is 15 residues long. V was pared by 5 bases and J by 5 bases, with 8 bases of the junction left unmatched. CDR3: CASSLTGTGVTEAFF. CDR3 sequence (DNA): TGTGCCAGCAGCCTTACAGGGACAGGGGTGACTGAAGCTTTCTTT.

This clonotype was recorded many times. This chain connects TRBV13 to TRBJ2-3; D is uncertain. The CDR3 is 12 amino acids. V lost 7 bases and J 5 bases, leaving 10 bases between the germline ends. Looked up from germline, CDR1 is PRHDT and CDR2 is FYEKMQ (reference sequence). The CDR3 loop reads CASNWFGDTQYF. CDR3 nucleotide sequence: TGTGCCAGCAATTGGTTTGGAGATACGCAGTATTTT.

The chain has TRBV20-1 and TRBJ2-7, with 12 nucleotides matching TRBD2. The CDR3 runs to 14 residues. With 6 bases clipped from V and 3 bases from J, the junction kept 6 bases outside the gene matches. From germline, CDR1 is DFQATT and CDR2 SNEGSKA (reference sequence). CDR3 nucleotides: TGCAGTGCAGAGACTAGCGGGGGAGTCTACGAGCAGTACTTC. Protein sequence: CSAETSGGVYEQYF.

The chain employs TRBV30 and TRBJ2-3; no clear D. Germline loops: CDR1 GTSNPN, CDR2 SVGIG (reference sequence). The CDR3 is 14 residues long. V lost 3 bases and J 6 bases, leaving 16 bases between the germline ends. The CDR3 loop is CAWRENRNTDTQYF. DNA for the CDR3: TGTGCCTGGAGAGAGAATAGAAATACCGATACGCAGTATTTT. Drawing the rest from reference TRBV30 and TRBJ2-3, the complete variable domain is SQTIHQWPATLVQPVGSPLSLECTVEGTSNPNLYWYRQAAGRGLQLLFYSVGIGQISSEVPQNLSASRPQDRQFILSSKKLLLSDSGFYLCAWRENRNTDTQYFGPGTRLTVL.

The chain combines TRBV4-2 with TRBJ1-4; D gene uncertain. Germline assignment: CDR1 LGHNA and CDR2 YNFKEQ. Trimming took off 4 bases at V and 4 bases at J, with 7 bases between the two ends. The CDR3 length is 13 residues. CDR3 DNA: TGTGCCAGCAGCCGGCAGGTTAATGAAAAACTGTTTTTT. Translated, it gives CASSRQVNEKLFF.

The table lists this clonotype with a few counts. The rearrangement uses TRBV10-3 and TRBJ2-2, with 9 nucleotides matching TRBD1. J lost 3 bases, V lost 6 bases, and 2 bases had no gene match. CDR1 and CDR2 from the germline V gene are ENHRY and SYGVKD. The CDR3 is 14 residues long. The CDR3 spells CAIRGQGDTGELFF. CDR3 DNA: TGTGCCATCAGGGGACAGGGCGACACCGGGGAGCTGTTTTTT.

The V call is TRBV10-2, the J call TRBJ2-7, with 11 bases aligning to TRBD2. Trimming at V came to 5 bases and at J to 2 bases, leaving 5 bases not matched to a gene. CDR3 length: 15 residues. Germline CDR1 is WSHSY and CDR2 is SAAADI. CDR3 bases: TGCGCCAGCAGTAGGCTAGCGGGAGGAACCTACGAGCAGTACTTC. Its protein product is CASSRLAGGTYEQYF.

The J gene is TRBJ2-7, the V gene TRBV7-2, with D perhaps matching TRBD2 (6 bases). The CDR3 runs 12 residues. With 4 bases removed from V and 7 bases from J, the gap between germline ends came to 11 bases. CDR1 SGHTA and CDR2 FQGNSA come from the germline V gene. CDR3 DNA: TGTGCCAGCAGCTCGGGAGTGGGGGAGCAGTACTTC. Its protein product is CASSSGVGEQYF.